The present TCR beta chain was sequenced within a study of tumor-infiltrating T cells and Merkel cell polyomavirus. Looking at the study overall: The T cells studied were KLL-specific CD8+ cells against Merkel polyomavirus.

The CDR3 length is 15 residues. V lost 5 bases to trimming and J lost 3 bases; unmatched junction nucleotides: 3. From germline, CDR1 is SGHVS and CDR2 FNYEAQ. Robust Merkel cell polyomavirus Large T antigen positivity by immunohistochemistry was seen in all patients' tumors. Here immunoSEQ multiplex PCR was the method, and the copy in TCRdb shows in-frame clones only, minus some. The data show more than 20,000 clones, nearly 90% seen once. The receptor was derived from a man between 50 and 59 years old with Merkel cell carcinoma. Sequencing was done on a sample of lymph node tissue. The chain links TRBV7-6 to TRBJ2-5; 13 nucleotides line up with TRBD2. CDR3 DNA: TGTGCCAGCAGCGGAGGACTAGCGGGGGAAGAGACCCAGTACTTC. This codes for CASSGGLAGEETQYF.